This T cell receptor (beta chain) is drawn from a study of cytomegalovirus exposure and HLA in healthy donors. Germline V gene lookup returns CDR1 LNHDA and CDR2 SQIVND (reference sequence). The CDR3 is made up of 12 amino acids. V lost 5 bases, J lost 4 bases, and 1 base stayed unmatched. As concerns this clone: What it recognizes is unknown. Other DNA sequences in this specimen translate into the identical CDR3.

Study observations and caveats: An analysis that was carried out later associated 16,951 TCR beta sequences with HLA alleles at 0.05 false discovery rate.

60 Vbeta and 13 Jbeta primers were used in PCR. TCRdb's table, derived via immunoSEQ multiplex PCR, lists solely in-frame clones and lacks some. In the table there are approximately 110,000 clones, about two thirds of which are singletons. Input material: PBMCs. This TCR was recovered from a man aged 25-45 years in good health and CMV-seropositive. The rearrangement uses TRBV19 and TRBJ1-1; 7 bases match TRBD1. This chain's CDR3 is CASSPGGTEAFF. The CDR3 DNA reads TGTGCCAGTAGTCCAGGGGGCACTGAAGCTTTCTTT.